One sample yielded the 6 T cell receptor beta chains listed below, sequenced in a study of Graves' ophthalmopathy and Graves' hyperthyroidism. Amplification targeted the TCR beta CDR3 regions, with RNA transcripts as the source material. Second-round multiplex PCR came after a first-round RT-PCR that employed HTBI primers. TCRdb reanalysed the multiplex PCR reads using MiXCR and keeps one entry per CDR3 protein. Among over 450,000 distinct CDR3 sequences, 14% were seen once, and the ten largest hold over 8%. The sequenced sample was blood. These TCRs come from a young woman with Graves' ophthalmopathy.

This clonotype showed up just a few times. The genes are TRBV19 and TRBJ1-3; no reliable D call. The germline V gene encodes CDR1 LNHDA and CDR2 SQIVND (reference sequence). The CDR3 spans 15 residues. V lost 8 bases, J lost 0 bases, and 14 bases lay in between. The CDR3 loop is CASGLQPGSGNTIYF. CDR3 DNA sequence: TGTGCCAGTGGCCTCCAGCCCGGCTCTGGAAACACCATATATTTT.

The chain carries TRBV6-1 and TRBJ1-2, with D hard to call. The V end was cut by 6 bases, the J end by 8 bases, with 16 bases between. The germline V gene has CDR1 MNHNS and CDR2 SASEGT. The CDR3 loop spans 13 amino acids. The CDR3 here is CASRPTTSGGYTF. In DNA, the CDR3 is TGTGCCAGCAGACCGACAACGTCGGGAGGCTACACCTTC.

This clonotype was detected only a few times. V is TRBV12-3 or TRBV12-4 and J is TRBJ2-7; D is unclear. The CDR3 has 15 residues. The V end was cut by 6 bases, the J end by 11 bases, with 26 bases between. The CDR3 reads CASSLSPLSPPYEYF. Written as DNA, the CDR3 is TGTGCCAGCAGCCTTAGTCCCCTGTCCCCACCATACGAGTACTTC.

This clonotype occurred many times. The chain couples TRBV27 to TRBJ2-7, with D perhaps being TRBD1 or TRBD2 (5 bases each). The CDR3 totals 13 residues. The V end was cut by 6 bases, the J end by 4 bases, with 13 bases between. The germline V gene has CDR1 MNHEY and CDR2 SMNVEV (reference sequence). The CDR3 bases are TGTGCCAGCAGCCGGGGACCCTCGTACGAGCAGTACTTC. This sequence encodes CASSRGPSYEQYF.

This clonotype was counted at least ten times. The rearrangement joins TRBV11-3 to TRBJ2-7, with 12 bases identical to TRBD1. V trimming: 5 bases; J trimming: 6 bases; junction bases outside the gene matches: 2. CDR3 length: 13 residues. Germline loops: CDR1 SGHNT, CDR2 YENEEA. CDR3 protein: CASSGDRGPEQYF. Here the CDR3 DNA reads TGTGCCAGCAGCGGGGACAGGGGGCCCGAGCAGTACTTC.

This clonotype was picked up many times. The V and J genes are TRBV29-1 and TRBJ2-7; the D call may be TRBD1 or TRBD2 (6 bases each). The CDR3 totals 12 residues. Trimming took 7 bases from V and 4 from J, leaving 14 bases between them. Per germline, CDR1 SQVTM and CDR2 ANQGSEA. The chain's CDR3 is CSAGGPGYEQYF. For the CDR3, the DNA is TGCAGCGCCGGGGGCCCAGGTTACGAGCAGTACTTC.